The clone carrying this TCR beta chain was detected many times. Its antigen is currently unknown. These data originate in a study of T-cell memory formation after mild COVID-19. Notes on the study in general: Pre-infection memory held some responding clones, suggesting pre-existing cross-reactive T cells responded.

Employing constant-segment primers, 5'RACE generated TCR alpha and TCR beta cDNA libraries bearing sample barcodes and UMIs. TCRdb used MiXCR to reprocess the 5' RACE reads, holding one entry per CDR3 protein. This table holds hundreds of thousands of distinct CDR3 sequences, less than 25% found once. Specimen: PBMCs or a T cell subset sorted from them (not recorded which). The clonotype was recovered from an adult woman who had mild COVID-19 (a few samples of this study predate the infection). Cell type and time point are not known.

CDR3 amino acids: CASSPVQGQGSRYTF. The CDR3 DNA sequence: TGCGCCAGCAGCCCTGTCCAGGGACAGGGGTCGCGCTACACCTTC. This sequence joins TRBV5-1 and TRBJ1-2, with TRBD1 identical over 10 bases. This CDR3 region has 15 residues. Germline CDR1 and CDR2: SGHRS and YFSETQ. Losses at the gene ends were 4 bases for V and 9 bases for J; bases not matched to a gene: 12.